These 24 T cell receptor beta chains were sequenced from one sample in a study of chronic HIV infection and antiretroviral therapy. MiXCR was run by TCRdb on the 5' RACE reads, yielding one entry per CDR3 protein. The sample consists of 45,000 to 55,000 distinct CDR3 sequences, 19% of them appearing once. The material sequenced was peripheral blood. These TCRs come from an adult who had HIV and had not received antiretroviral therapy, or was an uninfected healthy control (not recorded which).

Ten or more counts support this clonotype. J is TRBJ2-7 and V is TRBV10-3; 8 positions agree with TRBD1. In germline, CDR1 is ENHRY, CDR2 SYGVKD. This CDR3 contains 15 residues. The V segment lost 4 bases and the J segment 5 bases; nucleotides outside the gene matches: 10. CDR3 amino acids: CAISGPRDRYDEQYF. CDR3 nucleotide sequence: TGTGCCATCAGTGGCCCCCGGGACAGGTACGACGAGCAGTACTTC.

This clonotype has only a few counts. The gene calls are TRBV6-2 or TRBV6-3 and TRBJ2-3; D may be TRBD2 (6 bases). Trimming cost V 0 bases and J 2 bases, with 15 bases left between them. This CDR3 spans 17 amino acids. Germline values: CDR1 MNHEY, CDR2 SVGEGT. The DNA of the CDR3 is TGTGCCAGCAGTTACTCAGTTACAGCGGGCTACACAGATACGCAGTATTTT. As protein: CASSYSVTAGYTDTQYF.

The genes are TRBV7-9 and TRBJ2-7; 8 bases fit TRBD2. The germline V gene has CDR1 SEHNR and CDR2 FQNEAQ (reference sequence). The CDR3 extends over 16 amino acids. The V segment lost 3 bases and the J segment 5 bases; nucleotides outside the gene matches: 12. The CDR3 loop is CASSFNPGRAGHEQYF. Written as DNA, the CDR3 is TGTGCCAGCAGCTTTAATCCCGGGAGGGCCGGGCACGAGCAGTACTTC.

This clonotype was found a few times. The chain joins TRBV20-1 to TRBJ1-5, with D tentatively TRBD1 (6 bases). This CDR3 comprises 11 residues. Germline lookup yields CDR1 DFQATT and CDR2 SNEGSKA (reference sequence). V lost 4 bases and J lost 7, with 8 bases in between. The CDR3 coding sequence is TGCAGTGCTAAGGGGGTCCAGCCCCAGCATTTT. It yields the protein CSAKGVQPQHF.

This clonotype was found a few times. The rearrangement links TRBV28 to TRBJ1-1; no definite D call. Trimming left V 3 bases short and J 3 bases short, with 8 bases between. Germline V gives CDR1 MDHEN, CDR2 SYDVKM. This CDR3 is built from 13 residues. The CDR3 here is CASSLVGYTEAFF. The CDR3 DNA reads TGTGCCAGCAGTTTGGTGGGGTACACTGAAGCTTTCTTT.

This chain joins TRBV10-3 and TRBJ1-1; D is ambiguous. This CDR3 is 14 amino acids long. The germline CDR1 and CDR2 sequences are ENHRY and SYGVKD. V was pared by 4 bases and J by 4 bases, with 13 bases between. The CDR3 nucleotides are TGTGCCATCAGTGTAAGCGGATCGACCACTGAAGCTTTCTTT. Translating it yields CAISVSGSTTEAFF.

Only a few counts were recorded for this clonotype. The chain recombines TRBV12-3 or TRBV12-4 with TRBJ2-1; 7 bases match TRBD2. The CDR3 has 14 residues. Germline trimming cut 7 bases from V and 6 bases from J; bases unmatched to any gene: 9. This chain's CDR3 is CASTVLAVGNEQFF. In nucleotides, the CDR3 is TGTGCCAGCACCGTTCTAGCGGTTGGCAATGAGCAGTTCTTC.

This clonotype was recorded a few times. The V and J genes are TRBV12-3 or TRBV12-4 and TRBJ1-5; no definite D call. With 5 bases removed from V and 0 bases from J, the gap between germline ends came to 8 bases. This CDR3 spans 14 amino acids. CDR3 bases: TGTGCCAGCAGTGTAACACGTAGCAATCAGCCCCAGCATTTT. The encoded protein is CASSVTRSNQPQHF.

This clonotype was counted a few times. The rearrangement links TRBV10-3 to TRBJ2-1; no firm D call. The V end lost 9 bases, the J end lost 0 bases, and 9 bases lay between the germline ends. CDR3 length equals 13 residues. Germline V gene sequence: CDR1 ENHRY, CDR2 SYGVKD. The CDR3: CAIGSSSYNEQFF. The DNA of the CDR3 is TGTGCCATTGGCTCTAGCTCCTACAATGAGCAGTTCTTC.

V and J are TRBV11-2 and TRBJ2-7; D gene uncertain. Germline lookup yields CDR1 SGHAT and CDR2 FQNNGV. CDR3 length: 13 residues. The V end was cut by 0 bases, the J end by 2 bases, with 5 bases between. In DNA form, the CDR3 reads TGTGCCAGCAGCTTAGACCCAGCCTACGAGCAGTACTTC. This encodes CASSLDPAYEQYF.

The CDR3: CASSSVSGPSTDTQYF. The CDR3 DNA sequence: TGTGCCAGCAGCTCCGTTAGCGGGCCAAGCACAGATACGCAGTATTTT. The chain employs TRBV5-5 and TRBJ2-3; 7 bases are shared with TRBD2. There are 16 residues in the CDR3. The V segment lost 3 bases and the J segment 0 bases; nucleotides outside the gene matches: 7. Germline loops: CDR1 SGHKS, CDR2 YYEKEE (reference sequence).

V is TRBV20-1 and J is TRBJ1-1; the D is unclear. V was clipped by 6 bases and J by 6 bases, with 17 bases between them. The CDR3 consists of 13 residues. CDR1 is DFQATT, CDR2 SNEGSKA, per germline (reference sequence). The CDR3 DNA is TGCAGTGCCAAAATTTCGAGTGAGTCTGAAGCTTTCTTT. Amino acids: CSAKISSESEAFF.

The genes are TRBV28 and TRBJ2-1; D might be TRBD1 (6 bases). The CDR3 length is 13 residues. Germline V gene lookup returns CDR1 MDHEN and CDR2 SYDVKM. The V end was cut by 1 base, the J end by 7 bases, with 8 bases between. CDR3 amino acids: CASSLLGGNEQFF. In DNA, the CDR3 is TGTGCCAGCAGTTTATTAGGGGGTAATGAGCAGTTCTTC.

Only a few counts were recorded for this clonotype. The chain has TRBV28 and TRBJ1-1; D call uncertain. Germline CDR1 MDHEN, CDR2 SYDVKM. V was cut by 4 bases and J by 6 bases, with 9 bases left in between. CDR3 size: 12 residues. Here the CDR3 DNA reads TGTGCCAGCAGTTCCCCCCTCCCTGAAGCTTTCTTT. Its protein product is CASSSPLPEAFF.

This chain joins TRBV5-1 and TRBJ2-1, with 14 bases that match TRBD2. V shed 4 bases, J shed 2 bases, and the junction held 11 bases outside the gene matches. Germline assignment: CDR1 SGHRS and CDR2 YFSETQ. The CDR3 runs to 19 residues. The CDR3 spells CASSVGEGLAGGPYNEQFF. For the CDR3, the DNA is TGCGCCAGCAGCGTTGGGGAAGGACTAGCGGGAGGACCCTACAATGAGCAGTTCTTC.

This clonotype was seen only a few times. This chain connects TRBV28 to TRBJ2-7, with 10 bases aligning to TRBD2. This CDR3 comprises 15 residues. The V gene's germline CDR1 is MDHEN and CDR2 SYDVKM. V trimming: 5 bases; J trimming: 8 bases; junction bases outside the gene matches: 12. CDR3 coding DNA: TGTGCCAGCAGTCTTTTTCTAGCGGGGGTTCCCAAGCAGTACTTC. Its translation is CASSLFLAGVPKQYF.

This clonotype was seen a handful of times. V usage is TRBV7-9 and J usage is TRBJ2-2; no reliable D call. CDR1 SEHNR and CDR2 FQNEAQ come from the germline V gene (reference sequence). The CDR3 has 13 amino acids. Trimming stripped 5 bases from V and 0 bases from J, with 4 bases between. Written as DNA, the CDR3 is TGTGCCAGCAGCGCAGCGAACACCGGGGAGCTGTTTTTT. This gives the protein CASSAANTGELFF.

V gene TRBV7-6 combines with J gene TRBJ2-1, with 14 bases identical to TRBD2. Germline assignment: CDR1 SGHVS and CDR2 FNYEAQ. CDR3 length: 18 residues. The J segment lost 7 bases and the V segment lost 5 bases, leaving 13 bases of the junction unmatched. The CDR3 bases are TGTGCCAGCAGCCCGTTACCGGGACTAGCGGGAGCTAGAAATGAGCAGTTCTTC. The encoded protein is CASSPLPGLAGARNEQFF. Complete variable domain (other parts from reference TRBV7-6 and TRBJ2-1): GAGVSQSPRYKVTKRGQDVALRCDPISGHVSLYWYRQALGQGPEFLTYFNYEAQQDKSGLPNDRFSAERPEGSISTLTIQRTEQRDSAMYRCASSPLPGLAGARNEQFFGPGTRLTVL.

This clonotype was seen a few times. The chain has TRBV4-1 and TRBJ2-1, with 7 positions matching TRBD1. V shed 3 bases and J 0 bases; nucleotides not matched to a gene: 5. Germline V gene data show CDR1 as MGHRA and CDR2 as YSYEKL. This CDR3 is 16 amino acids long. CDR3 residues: CASSHRGGLSYNEQFF. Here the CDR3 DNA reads TGCGCCAGCAGCCATCGAGGGGGCCTCTCCTACAATGAGCAGTTCTTC.

The CDR3, as DNA: TGTGCCAGCAGCTTGGCTCGGGGACCACCGGCTGAAGCTTTCTTT. Translating gives CASSLARGPPAEAFF. The chain joins TRBV5-4 to TRBJ1-1, with a possible D match to TRBD1 (5 bases). CDR1 is SGHNT and CDR2 is YYREEE in the germline V gene (reference sequence). The CDR3 has 15 amino acids. Trimming took 0 bases from V and 6 from J, leaving 15 bases between them.

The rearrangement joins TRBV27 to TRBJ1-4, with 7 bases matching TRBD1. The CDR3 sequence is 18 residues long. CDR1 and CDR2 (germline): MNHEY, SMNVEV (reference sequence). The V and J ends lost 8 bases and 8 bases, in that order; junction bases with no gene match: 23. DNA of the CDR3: TGTGCCAGCCAGCAGGGGGTCCCCGGTTTGGGGGGTAACGAAAAACTGTTTTTT. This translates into CASQQGVPGLGGNEKLFF.

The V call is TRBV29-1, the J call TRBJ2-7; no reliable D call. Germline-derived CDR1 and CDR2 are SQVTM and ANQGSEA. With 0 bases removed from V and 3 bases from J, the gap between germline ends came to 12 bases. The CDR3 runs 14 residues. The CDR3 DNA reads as TGCAGCGTTGAAGAAGGTAGAAGGGACTACGAGCAGTACTTC. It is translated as CSVEEGRRDYEQYF.

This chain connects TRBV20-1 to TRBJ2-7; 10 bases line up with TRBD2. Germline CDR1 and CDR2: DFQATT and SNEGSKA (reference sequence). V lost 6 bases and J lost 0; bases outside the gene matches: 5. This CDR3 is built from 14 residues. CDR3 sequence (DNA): TGCAGTGCCCCTAGCGGGGGCCCCTCCTACGAGCAGTACTTC. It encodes CSAPSGGPSYEQYF.

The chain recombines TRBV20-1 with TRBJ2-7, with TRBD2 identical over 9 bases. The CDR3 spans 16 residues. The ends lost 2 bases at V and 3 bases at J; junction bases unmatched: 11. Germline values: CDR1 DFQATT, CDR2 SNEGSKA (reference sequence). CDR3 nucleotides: TGCAGTGCTAGATCCCCTCTAGCGGGATATCGCTACGAGCAGTACTTC. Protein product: CSARSPLAGYRYEQYF.